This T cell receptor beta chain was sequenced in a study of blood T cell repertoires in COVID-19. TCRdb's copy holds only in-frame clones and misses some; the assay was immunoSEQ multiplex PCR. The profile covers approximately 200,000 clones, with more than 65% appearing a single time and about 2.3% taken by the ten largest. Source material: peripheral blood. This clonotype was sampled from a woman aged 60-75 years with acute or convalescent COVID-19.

This CDR3 is CASSSQGFPQETQYF. The CDR3 DNA reads TGTGCCAGCAGCTCCCAGGGTTTTCCACAAGAGACCCAGTACTTC. The chain carries TRBV11-2 and TRBJ2-5, with a weak D call TRBD1 (5 bases). This CDR3 contains 15 residues. Trimming took off 4 bases at V and 2 bases at J, with 14 bases between the two ends. Germline V gives CDR1 SGHAT, CDR2 FQNNGV.